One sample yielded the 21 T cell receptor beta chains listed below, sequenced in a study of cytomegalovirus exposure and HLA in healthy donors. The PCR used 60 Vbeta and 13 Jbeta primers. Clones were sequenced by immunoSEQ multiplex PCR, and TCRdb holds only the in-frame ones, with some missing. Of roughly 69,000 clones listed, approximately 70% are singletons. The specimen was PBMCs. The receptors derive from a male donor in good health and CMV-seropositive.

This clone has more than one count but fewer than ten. The CDR3 DNA is TGCGCCAGCAGTGAGGGCCTGATCGGGGAGCTGTTTTTT. Translation: CASSEGLIGELFF. The V and J genes are TRBV10-2 and TRBJ2-2; the D is unclear. The ends were cut back, 2 bases at V and 7 bases at J, with 8 bases in the middle. Germline-derived CDR1 and CDR2 are WSHSY and SAAADI. The CDR3 is 13 amino acids.

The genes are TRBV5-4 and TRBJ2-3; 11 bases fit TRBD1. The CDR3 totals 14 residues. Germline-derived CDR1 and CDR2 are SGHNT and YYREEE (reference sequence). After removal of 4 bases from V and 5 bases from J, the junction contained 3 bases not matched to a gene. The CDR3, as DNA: TGTGCCAGCAGCCGGGGACAGGGGGAAGATACGCAGTATTTT. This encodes CASSRGQGEDTQYF.

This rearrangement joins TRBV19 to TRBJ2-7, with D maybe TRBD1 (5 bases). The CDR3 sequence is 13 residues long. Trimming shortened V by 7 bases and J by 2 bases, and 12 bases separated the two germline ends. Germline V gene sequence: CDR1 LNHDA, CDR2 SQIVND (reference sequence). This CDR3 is CASMGQDTYEQYF. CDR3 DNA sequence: TGTGCCAGTATGGGGCAGGATACCTACGAGCAGTACTTC.

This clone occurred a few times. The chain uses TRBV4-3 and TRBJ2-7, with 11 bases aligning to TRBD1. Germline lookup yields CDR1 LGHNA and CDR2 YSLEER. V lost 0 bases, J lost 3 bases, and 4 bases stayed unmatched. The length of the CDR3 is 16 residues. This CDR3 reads CASSQDSGTGGYEQYF. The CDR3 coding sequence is TGCGCCAGCAGCCAAGATTCCGGGACAGGGGGCTACGAGCAGTACTTC.

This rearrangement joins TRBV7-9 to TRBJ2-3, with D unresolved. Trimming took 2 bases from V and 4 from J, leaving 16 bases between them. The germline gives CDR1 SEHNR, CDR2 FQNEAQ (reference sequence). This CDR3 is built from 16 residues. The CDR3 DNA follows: TGTGCCAGCAGCTTAAACCAAGGAGCTGTGGCAGATACGCAGTATTTT. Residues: CASSLNQGAVADTQYF.

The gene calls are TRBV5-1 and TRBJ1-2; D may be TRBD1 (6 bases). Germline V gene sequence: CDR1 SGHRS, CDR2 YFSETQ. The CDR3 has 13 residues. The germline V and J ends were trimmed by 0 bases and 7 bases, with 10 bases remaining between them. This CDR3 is CASSLDPGAGYTF. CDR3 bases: TGCGCCAGCAGCTTGGACCCAGGGGCTGGCTACACCTTC.

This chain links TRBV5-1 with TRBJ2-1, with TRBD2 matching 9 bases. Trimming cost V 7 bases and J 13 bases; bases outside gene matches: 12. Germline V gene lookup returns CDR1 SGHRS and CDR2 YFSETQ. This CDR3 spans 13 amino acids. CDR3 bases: TGCGCCAGCGCCCCCCTAACTAGCGGGTTTCAGTTCTTC. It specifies CASAPLTSGFQFF. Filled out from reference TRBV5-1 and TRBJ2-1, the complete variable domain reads KAGVTQTPRYLIKTRGQQVTLSCSPISGHRSVSWYQQTPGQGLQFLFEYFSETQRNKGNFPGRFSGRQFSNSRSEMNVSTLELGDSALYLCASAPLTSGFQFFGPGTRLTVL.

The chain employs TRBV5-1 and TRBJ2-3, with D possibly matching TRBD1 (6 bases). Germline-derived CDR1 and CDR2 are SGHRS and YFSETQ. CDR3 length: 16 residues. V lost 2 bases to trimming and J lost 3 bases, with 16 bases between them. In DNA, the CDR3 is TGCGCCAGCAGCTTTCAGGGGCAAGACAGAACAGATACGCAGTATTTT. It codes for CASSFQGQDRTDTQYF.

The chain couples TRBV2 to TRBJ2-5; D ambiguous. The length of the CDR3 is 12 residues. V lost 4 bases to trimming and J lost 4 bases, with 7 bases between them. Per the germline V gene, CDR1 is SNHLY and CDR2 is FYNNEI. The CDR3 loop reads CASSGLRETQYF. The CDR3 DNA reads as TGTGCCAGCAGTGGACTTCGAGAGACCCAGTACTTC. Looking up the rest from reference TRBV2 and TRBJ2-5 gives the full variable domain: EPEVTQTPSHQVTQMGQEVILRCVPISNHLYFYWYRQILGQKVEFLVSFYNNEISEKSEIFDDQFSVERPDGSNFTLKIRSTKLEDSAMYFCASSGLRETQYFGPGTRLLVL.

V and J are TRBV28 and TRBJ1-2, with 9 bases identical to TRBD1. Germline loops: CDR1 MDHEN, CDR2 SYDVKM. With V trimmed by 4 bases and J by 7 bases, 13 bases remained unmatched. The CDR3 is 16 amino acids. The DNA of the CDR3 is TGTGCCAGCAGTTGGACGGGGACAGGGAAATCTGGTGGCTACACCTTC. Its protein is CASSWTGTGKSGGYTF.

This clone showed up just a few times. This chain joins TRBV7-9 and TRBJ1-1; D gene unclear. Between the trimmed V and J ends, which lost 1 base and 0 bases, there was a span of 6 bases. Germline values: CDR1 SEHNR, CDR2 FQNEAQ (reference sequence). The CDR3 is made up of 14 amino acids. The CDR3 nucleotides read TGTGCCAGCAGCTTAGTTGTAGTGAACACTGAAGCTTTCTTT. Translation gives CASSLVVVNTEAFF.

The CDR3 spells CAWTPGGDQPQHF. The CDR3 region has the DNA TGTGCCTGGACTCCCGGGGGGGATCAGCCCCAGCATTTT. The rearrangement uses TRBV30 and TRBJ1-5; weak D call: TRBD1 (5 bases). The V gene's germline CDR1 is GTSNPN and CDR2 SVGIG (reference sequence). This CDR3 contains 13 residues. The ends were cut back, 4 bases at V and 5 bases at J, with 12 bases in the middle. Full variable domain (missing parts from reference TRBV30 and TRBJ1-5): SQTIHQWPATLVQPVGSPLSLECTVEGTSNPNLYWYRQAAGRGLQLLFYSVGIGQISSEVPQNLSASRPQDRQFILSSKKLLLSDSGFYLCAWTPGGDQPQHFGDGTRLSIL.

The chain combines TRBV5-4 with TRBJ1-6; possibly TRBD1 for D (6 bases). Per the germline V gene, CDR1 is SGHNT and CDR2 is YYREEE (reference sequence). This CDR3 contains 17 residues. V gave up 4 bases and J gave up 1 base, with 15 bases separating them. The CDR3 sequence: CASSPKDSISYNSPLHF. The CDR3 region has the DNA TGTGCCAGCAGCCCCAAGGACAGTATTTCCTATAATTCACCCCTCCACTTT.

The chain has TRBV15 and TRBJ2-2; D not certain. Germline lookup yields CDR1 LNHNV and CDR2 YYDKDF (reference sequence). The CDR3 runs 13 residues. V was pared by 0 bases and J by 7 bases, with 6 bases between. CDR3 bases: TGTGCCACCAGCAGAGAAATTCGCGGGGAGCTGTTTTTT. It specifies CATSREIRGELFF.

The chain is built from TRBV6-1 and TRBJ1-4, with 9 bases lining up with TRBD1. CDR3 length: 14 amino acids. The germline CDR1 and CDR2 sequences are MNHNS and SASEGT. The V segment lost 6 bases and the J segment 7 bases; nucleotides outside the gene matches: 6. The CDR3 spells CASRGDRDGEKLFF. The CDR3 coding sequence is TGTGCCAGCAGGGGGGACAGGGATGGTGAAAAACTGTTTTTT.

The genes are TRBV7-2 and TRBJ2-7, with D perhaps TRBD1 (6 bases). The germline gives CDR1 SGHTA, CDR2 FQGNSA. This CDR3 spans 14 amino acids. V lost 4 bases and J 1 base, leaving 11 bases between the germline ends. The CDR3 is CASSSNRESYEQYF. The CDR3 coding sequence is TGTGCCAGCAGCTCTAACAGGGAGTCCTACGAGCAGTACTTC. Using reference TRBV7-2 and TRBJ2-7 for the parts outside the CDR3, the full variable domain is GAGVSQSPSNKVTEKGKDVELRCDPISGHTALYWYRQSLGQGLEFLIYFQGNSAPDKSGLPSDRFSAERTGGSVSTLTIQRTQQEDSAVYLCASSSNRESYEQYFGPGTRLTVT.

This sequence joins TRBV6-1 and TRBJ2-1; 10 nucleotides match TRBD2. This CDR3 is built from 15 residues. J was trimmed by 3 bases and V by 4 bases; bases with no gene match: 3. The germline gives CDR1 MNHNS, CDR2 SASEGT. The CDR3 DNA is TGTGCCAGCAGTGGGACTAGCGGAGGCTACAATGAGCAGTTCTTC. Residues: CASSGTSGGYNEQFF.

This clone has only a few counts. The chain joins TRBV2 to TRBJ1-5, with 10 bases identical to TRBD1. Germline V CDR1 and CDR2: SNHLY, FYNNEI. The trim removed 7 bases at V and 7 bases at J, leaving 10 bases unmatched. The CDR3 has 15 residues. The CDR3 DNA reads TGTGCCAGCAAAAAGGGGACAGGGGCACGGCAGCCCCAGCATTTT. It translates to CASKKGTGARQPQHF. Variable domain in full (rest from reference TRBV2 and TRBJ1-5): EPEVTQTPSHQVTQMGQEVILRCVPISNHLYFYWYRQILGQKVEFLVSFYNNEISEKSEIFDDQFSVERPDGSNFTLKIRSTKLEDSAMYFCASKKGTGARQPQHFGDGTRLSIL.

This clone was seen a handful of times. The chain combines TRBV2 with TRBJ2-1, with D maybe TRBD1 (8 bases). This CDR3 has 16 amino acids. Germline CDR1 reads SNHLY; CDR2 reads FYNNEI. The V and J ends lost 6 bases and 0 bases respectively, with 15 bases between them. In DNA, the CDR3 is TGTGCCAGCAGCGGACAGGGAGGGGGCTCCTACAATGAGCAGTTCTTC. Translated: CASSGQGGGSYNEQFF.

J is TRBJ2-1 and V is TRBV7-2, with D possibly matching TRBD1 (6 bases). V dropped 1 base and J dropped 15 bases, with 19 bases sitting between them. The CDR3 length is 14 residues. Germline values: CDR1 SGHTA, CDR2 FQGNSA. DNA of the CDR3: TGTGCCAGCAGCTTAGTCTTCGGGACAATGAGGGGGTTCTTC. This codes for CASSLVFGTMRGFF.

In DNA form, the CDR3 reads TGTGCCAGCAGACCCCTAGCGGGAGCCTACACCGGGGAGCTGTTTTTT. This gives the protein CASRPLAGAYTGELFF. The chain employs TRBV6-4 and TRBJ2-2; 10 nucleotides agree with TRBD2. This CDR3 comprises 16 residues. CDR1 MRHNA and CDR2 SNTAGT come from the germline V gene. The V segment lost 6 bases and the J segment 3 bases; nucleotides outside the gene matches: 7.